In its sample, the clone carrying this T cell receptor beta chain was seen a few times. The antigen is unknown. Clones were read by immunoSEQ multiplex PCR, and TCRdb kept only the in-frame ones, dropping some. The sample carries 60,000 to 75,000 clones, around 87% recorded once. The CDR3 has 13 residues. Per the germline V gene, CDR1 is SGHVS and CDR2 is FQNEAQ. Trimming removed 4 bases from V and 5 bases from J; junction bases left unmatched: 0. The sample belongs to a study of a mutant IDH1 vaccine in newly diagnosed glioma. Study-wide background: Among treated patients, about 60% were male and roughly 38% female, and mean age was 40.4 years. Patients had received radiotherapy, temozolomide, or both previously, most receiving both.

Described time point: week 35, safety follow-up. Every vaccine dose comprised 300 ug of mutant IDH1 20-mer peptide plus topical imiquimod. Patients were given eight vaccinations, scheduled in weeks 1, 3, 5, 7, 11, 15, 19 and 23. The astrocytomas were IDH1-mutant, ATRX-negative, and WHO grade 3 or 4. This TCR came from a man aged 30 to 39 with glioma. The V gene is TRBV7-8, the J gene TRBJ1-5; 9 bases fit TRBD1. Sequenced here: PBMCs, sampled from a glioma patient whose treatment included an IDH1 peptide vaccine. The CDR3 here is CASSWDRDQPQHF. CDR3 coding DNA: TGTGCCAGCAGCTGGGACAGGGATCAGCCCCAGCATTTT.